What follows are 26 T cell receptor beta chains derived from one specimen sequenced in a study of CD8+CD57+ T cells in acquired aplastic anemia. Investigators profiled TCR beta VDJ and CDR3 from genomic DNA template. TCRdb fed the reads into MiXCR, producing one record per CDR3 protein. The sample lists approximately 58,000 distinct CDR3 sequences; around 57% were seen once. Patients who underwent sequencing had shown CD8+CD57+ cell expansion by flow cytometry. The sample was sorted CD4+, CD8+, or CD8+CD57+ T cells (not recorded which) from PBMCs. Receptors originate from a human donor with aplastic anemia.

The chain combines TRBV29-1 with TRBJ2-1; perhaps TRBD1 as D (7 bases). Looked up from germline, CDR1 is SQVTM and CDR2 is ANQGSEA. The CDR3 is made up of 13 amino acids. The DNA of the CDR3 is TGCAGAGCCTTGGAGGGGGCAGGGAATGAGCAGTTCTTC. This encodes CRALEGAGNEQFF.

This clonotype was detected once. The V call is TRBV19, the J call TRBJ2-5; weak D call: TRBD2 (6 bases). Trimming stripped 1 base from V and 5 bases from J, with 14 bases between. This CDR3 is 15 amino acids long. Germline V CDR1 and CDR2: LNHDA, SQIVND (reference sequence). The CDR3 nucleotides are TGTGCCAGTAGTATAGGTGGAGGGCTGGGCGAGACCCAGTACTTC. This sequence encodes CASSIGGGLGETQYF.

This rearrangement joins TRBV19 to TRBJ1-3; perhaps TRBD1 as D (5 bases). Germline assignment: CDR1 LNHDA and CDR2 SQIVND (reference sequence). V was trimmed by 5 bases and J by 6 bases, leaving 14 bases between them. The CDR3 is made up of 14 amino acids. Written as DNA, the CDR3 is TGTGCCAGTAGTGTTACAGGTACCGAAAACACCATATATTTT. It translates to CASSVTGTENTIYF.

V and J are TRBV10-2 and TRBJ2-3, with D perhaps matching TRBD2 (6 bases). V lost 2 bases and J lost 5, with 11 bases in between. The CDR3 is 14 residues long. Germline-derived CDR1 and CDR2 are WSHSY and SAAADI. This CDR3 reads CASSEAGTGDTQYF. The CDR3 region has the DNA TGCGCCAGCAGTGAGGCGGGGACGGGAGATACGCAGTATTTT.

The V gene is TRBV10-3, the J gene TRBJ2-1; tentatively, D is TRBD2 (5 bases). Deletions cut 4 bases from V and 0 bases from J, with 10 bases between. Germline CDR1 ENHRY, CDR2 SYGVKD. The CDR3 extends over 15 amino acids. The CDR3 DNA reads TGTGCCATCAGTGGGGCGGGCCACTCCTACAATGAGCAGTTCTTC. It codes for CAISGAGHSYNEQFF.

About this clonotype itself: A much larger clone differs by one base, so this may be a read error. The chain joins TRBV19 to TRBJ2-3, with TRBD1 as a possible D gene (6 bases). The J call could be wrong; TRBJ1-5 is a better fit for the DNA end. The germline CDR1 and CDR2 sequences are LNHDA and SQIVND (reference sequence). This CDR3 spans 16 amino acids. In DNA form, the CDR3 reads TGTGCCAGTAGTACCCACCTCGGGGGGGCAGGAGATACGCAGCATTTT. Amino acid sequence: CASSTHLGGAGDTQHF.

This clonotype has more than one count but fewer than ten. The rearrangement joins TRBV7-8 to TRBJ1-5, with no clear D. V shed 2 bases and J shed 6 bases, with 5 bases lying between them. Germline CDR1 and CDR2: SGHVS and FQNEAQ. The CDR3 runs 12 residues. This chain's CDR3 is CASSLRVQPQHF. In DNA form, the CDR3 reads TGTGCCAGCAGCTTACGCGTTCAGCCCCAGCATTTT.

This clonotype came up once. The chain is built from TRBV5-6 and TRBJ1-2, with D tentatively TRBD1 (6 bases). V lost 5 bases and J 7 bases, leaving 18 bases between the germline ends. This CDR3 is 14 amino acids long. Germline loops: CDR1 SGHDT, CDR2 YYEEEE. CDR3 sequence reads: CASRGSDRWLGYTF. The CDR3 DNA follows: TGTGCCAGCAGGGGCAGCGACAGGTGGCTTGGCTACACCTTC.

The J gene is TRBJ1-2, the V gene TRBV10-3; D may be TRBD1 (5 bases). The length of the CDR3 is 14 residues. V was shortened by 6 bases and J by 0 bases, with 11 bases between the two germline ends. Germline V gene sequence: CDR1 ENHRY, CDR2 SYGVKD. CDR3: CAISRQIPNYGYTF. CDR3 sequence (DNA): TGTGCCATCAGCCGACAGATTCCTAACTATGGCTACACCTTC.

The rearrangement uses TRBV6-2 or TRBV6-3 and TRBJ2-5; D is unresolved. V lost 7 bases to trimming and J lost 2 bases, with 8 bases between them. This CDR3 contains 12 residues. Germline lookup yields CDR1 MNHEY and CDR2 SVGEGT. The CDR3 DNA follows: TGTGCCAGCACGACGATTCAAGAGACCCAGTACTTC. It yields the protein CASTTIQETQYF.

The chain carries TRBV5-1 and TRBJ2-7; 7 bases align to TRBD1. This CDR3 is built from 14 residues. Trimming removed 0 bases from V and 2 bases from J; junction bases left unmatched: 2. Germline values: CDR1 SGHRS, CDR2 YFSETQ. As DNA, the CDR3 is TGCGCCAGCAGCTTGGGGGACAGCCCCTACGAGCAGTACTTC. Translated: CASSLGDSPYEQYF.

This chain joins TRBV25-1 and TRBJ1-4, with D possibly being TRBD1 (6 bases). The germline gives CDR1 MGHDK, CDR2 SYGVNS. V was pared by 6 bases and J by 10 bases, with 15 bases between. The CDR3 is made up of 13 amino acids. CDR3 sequence reads: CASRTGNYAKLFF. CDR3 DNA: TGTGCCAGCAGGACAGGAAACTATGCAAAACTGTTTTTT.

This clonotype has ten or more counts. The chain uses TRBV6-5 and TRBJ1-2, with TRBD1 as a possible D gene (6 bases). The CDR3 has 12 amino acids. Germline lookup yields CDR1 MNHEY and CDR2 SVGAGI. V was pared by 2 bases and J by 13 bases, with 14 bases between. This CDR3 is CASSYDGGWSTF. The DNA for the CDR3 is TGTGCCAGCAGTTACGACGGGGGCTGGTCCACCTTC.

This clonotype showed up many times. The chain carries TRBV19 and TRBJ2-1; 9 bases match TRBD1. The germline V gene encodes CDR1 LNHDA and CDR2 SQIVND (reference sequence). There are 17 residues in the CDR3. V trimming: 4 bases; J trimming: 8 bases; junction bases outside the gene matches: 15. CDR3 sequence (DNA): TGTGCCAGTAGTAGAGGATCCGGGACAGGGTTTCTTGATGAGCAGTTCTTC. Translation gives CASSRGSGTGFLDEQFF.

This chain uses TRBV10-3 with TRBJ1-5; D not certain. This CDR3 contains 13 residues. V was shortened by 7 bases and J by 8 bases, with 15 bases between the two germline ends. CDR1 is ENHRY, CDR2 SYGVKD, per germline. Here the CDR3 reads CAINLNPEEPQHF. In DNA form, the CDR3 reads TGTGCCATCAATTTAAATCCGGAGGAGCCCCAGCATTTT.

The chain carries TRBV24-1 and TRBJ2-1; 7 bases match TRBD1. Germline V gives CDR1 KGHDR, CDR2 SFDVKD. This CDR3 contains 16 residues. The ends lost 2 bases at V and 4 bases at J; junction bases unmatched: 7. CDR3: CATSDSRGSAYNEQFF. In DNA, the CDR3 is TGTGCCACCAGTGATTCCAGGGGGTCTGCTTACAATGAGCAGTTCTTC.

The CDR3 coding sequence is TGTGCCAGCGGCTCAGGGGGCGGGCGGACAGATACGCAGTATTTT. This encodes CASGSGGGRTDTQYF. This rearrangement joins TRBV2 to TRBJ2-3, with 8 positions matching TRBD1. Trimming took 8 bases from V and 3 from J; bases not matched to a gene: 10. Per the germline V gene, CDR1 is SNHLY and CDR2 is FYNNEI. The CDR3 is 15 amino acids.

The J gene is TRBJ1-4, the V gene TRBV9; D is unresolved. The CDR3 has 15 amino acids. The ends were cut back, 4 bases at V and 2 bases at J, with 12 bases in the middle. Germline CDR1 SGDLS, CDR2 YYNGEE. The CDR3 protein is CASSSRSNTNEKLFF. In nucleotides, the CDR3 is TGTGCCAGCAGCAGTAGGTCCAACACTAATGAAAAACTGTTTTTT.

The sample holds many counts of this clonotype. The junction departs from the called germline gene at one end, perhaps through a read error. This rearrangement joins TRBV5-1 to TRBJ2-2; 9 bases agree with TRBD1. CDR1 and CDR2 (germline): SGHRS, YFSETQ. This CDR3 region has 14 residues. The chain's CDR3 is CASSRQGQGGGLFF. The CDR3 DNA sequence: TGCGCCAGCAGCCGACAGGGACAGGGCGGGGGGCTGTTTTTT.

This clonotype was counted between two and nine times. The J gene is TRBJ2-1, the V gene TRBV10-3; the D gene is possibly TRBD2 (5 bases). The CDR3 totals 12 residues. Germline lookup yields CDR1 ENHRY and CDR2 SYGVKD. The ends were cut back, 8 bases at V and 5 bases at J, with 10 bases in the middle. The CDR3 sequence: CAIERGDNEQFF. The CDR3 DNA follows: TGTGCCATCGAACGGGGAGACAATGAGCAGTTCTTC.

The chain uses TRBV2 and TRBJ1-5, with D unclear. Germline V gene lookup returns CDR1 SNHLY and CDR2 FYNNEI. The CDR3 length is 13 residues. V was clipped by 4 bases and J by 3 bases, with 7 bases between them. The CDR3 coding sequence is TGTGCCAGCAGTGCGACTCCCAATCAGCCCCAGCATTTT. Its translation: CASSATPNQPQHF.

This clonotype was picked up one time. The V and J genes are TRBV12-3 or TRBV12-4 and TRBJ2-7; D not certain. V was cut by 3 bases and J by 2 bases, with 5 bases left in between. This CDR3 is built from 12 residues. The CDR3 DNA sequence: TGTGCCAGCAGTTTCACAGCCTACGAGCAGTACTTC. It encodes CASSFTAYEQYF.

J is TRBJ1-2 and V is TRBV15, with 7 bases identical to TRBD1. Germline assignment: CDR1 LNHNV and CDR2 YYDKDF (reference sequence). The CDR3 runs to 14 residues. V lost 3 bases to trimming and J lost 6 bases; unmatched junction nucleotides: 7. CDR3 sequence: CATSSRGPQHGYTF. CDR3 coding DNA: TGTGCCACCAGCAGTAGGGGGCCTCAGCATGGCTACACCTTC.

This chain links TRBV7-6 with TRBJ1-3; D not resolved. CDR1 is SGHVS, CDR2 FNYEAQ, per germline. V lost 5 bases to trimming and J lost 8 bases, with 10 bases between them. This CDR3 comprises 12 residues. Here the CDR3 reads CASSPDGYTIYF. CDR3 DNA: TGTGCCAGCAGCCCGGACGGGTACACCATATATTTT.

The chain uses TRBV29-1 and TRBJ2-7, with 11 positions matching TRBD2. Trimming removed 5 bases from V and 7 bases from J; junction bases left unmatched: 10. Germline CDR1 and CDR2: SQVTM and ANQGSEA. The length of the CDR3 is 14 residues. The CDR3 is CSVRLLAGAGEQYF. As DNA, the CDR3 is TGCAGCGTTAGGTTACTAGCGGGAGCAGGGGAGCAGTACTTC.

The rearrangement uses TRBV15 and TRBJ1-6; 7 bases align to TRBD1. The length of the CDR3 is 14 residues. With V trimmed by 3 bases and J by 7 bases, 3 bases remained unmatched. Germline assignment: CDR1 LNHNV and CDR2 YYDKDF (reference sequence). The CDR3 reads CATSRSRGNSPLHF. The CDR3 DNA reads TGTGCCACCAGCAGGAGCAGGGGGAATTCACCCCTCCACTTT.